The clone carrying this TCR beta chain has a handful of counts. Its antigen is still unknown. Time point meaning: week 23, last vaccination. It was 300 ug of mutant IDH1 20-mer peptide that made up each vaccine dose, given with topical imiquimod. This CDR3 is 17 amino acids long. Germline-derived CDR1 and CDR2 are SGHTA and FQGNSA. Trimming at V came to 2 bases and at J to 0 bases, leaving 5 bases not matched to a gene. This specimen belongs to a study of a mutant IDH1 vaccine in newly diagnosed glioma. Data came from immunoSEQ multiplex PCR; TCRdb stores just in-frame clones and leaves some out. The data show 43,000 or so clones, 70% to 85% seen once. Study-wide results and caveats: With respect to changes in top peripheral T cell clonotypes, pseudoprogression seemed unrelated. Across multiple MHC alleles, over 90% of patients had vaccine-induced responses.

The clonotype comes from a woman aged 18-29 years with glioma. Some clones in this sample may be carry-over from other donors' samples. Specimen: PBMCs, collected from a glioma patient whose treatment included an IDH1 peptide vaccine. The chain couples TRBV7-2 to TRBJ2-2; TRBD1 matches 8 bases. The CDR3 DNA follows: TGTGCCAGCAGCTTAAAGGGACAGGCAGCGAACACCGGGGAGCTGTTTTTT. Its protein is CASSLKGQAANTGELFF.